Shown below are 23 T cell receptor beta chains from a single sample sequenced in a study of blood T cell repertoires in COVID-19. Some clones are missing from TCRdb's copy, which holds only in-frame ones; the method was immunoSEQ multiplex PCR. Among tens of thousands of clones listed, roughly 80% were seen once. Sequenced sample: peripheral blood. The source is a human donor in a cohort sampled during active COVID-19.

The rearrangement links TRBV6-5 to TRBJ2-2; tentative D call: TRBD1 (5 bases). The V and J ends lost 2 bases and 5 bases respectively, with 6 bases between them. The CDR3 runs 13 residues. Germline V CDR1 and CDR2: MNHEY, SVGAGI. The DNA for the CDR3 is TGTGCCAGCAGTTACCCAGGGACCGGGGAGCTGTTTTTT. Its translation is CASSYPGTGELFF.

The CDR3 DNA sequence: TGTGCCAGCAGCTTAAGACAGTCCTTAGGGACCCAGTACTTC. This gives the protein CASSLRQSLGTQYF. The gene calls are TRBV7-9 and TRBJ2-5; D is perhaps TRBD1 (5 bases). Trimming left V 2 bases short and J 7 bases short, with 14 bases between. Germline-derived CDR1 and CDR2 are SEHNR and FQNEAQ (reference sequence). This CDR3 comprises 14 residues.

The J gene is TRBJ2-7, the V gene TRBV6-5; 8 bases are shared with TRBD1. J lost 0 bases, V lost 7 bases, and 8 bases had no gene match. This CDR3 is built from 15 residues. Germline CDR1 reads MNHEY; CDR2 reads SVGAGI. As DNA, the CDR3 is TGTGCCAGCACCCGCCCAGGGGGCTACTCCTACGAGCAGTACTTC. Translation gives CASTRPGGYSYEQYF.

The V and J genes are TRBV6-5 and TRBJ1-2; 7 positions match TRBD1. CDR3 size: 16 residues. Trimming took 2 bases from V and 6 from J; bases not matched to a gene: 12. From germline, CDR1 is MNHEY and CDR2 SVGAGI. The DNA of the CDR3 is TGTGCCAGCAGTTACGGGCCAGAAGGGACAGCTGATGGCTACACCTTC. This codes for CASSYGPEGTADGYTF.

A single count supports this clone. The J gene is TRBJ2-7, the V gene TRBV10-2; 14 bases are shared with TRBD2. V lost 5 bases, J lost 0 bases, and 9 bases stayed unmatched. The germline V gene encodes CDR1 WSHSY and CDR2 SAAADI. The CDR3 extends over 18 amino acids. CDR3 loop: CASSMGLAGVSFSYEQYF. DNA for the CDR3: TGCGCCAGCAGTATGGGACTAGCGGGGGTTTCCTTCTCCTACGAGCAGTACTTC.

In this sample, this clone turned up a few times. The rearrangement links TRBV7-2 to TRBJ2-3; 10 positions match TRBD2. Trimming cost V 5 bases and J 6 bases; bases outside gene matches: 11. The CDR3 covers 16 residues. Germline CDR1 SGHTA, CDR2 FQGNSA. As DNA, the CDR3 is TGTGCCAGCAGCGATGGTGGCCTAGCGGGGGCGGATACGCAGTATTTT. Its translation: CASSDGGLAGADTQYF.

In its sample, this clone was seen a few times. This sequence joins TRBV7-9 and TRBJ1-1; 9 bases fit TRBD1. Trimming at V came to 5 bases and at J to 0 bases, leaving 1 base not matched to a gene. Germline V CDR1 and CDR2: SEHNR, FQNEAQ (reference sequence). The CDR3 runs to 14 residues. The CDR3 is CASSGQGMNTEAFF. CDR3 DNA: TGTGCCAGCAGCGGACAGGGGATGAACACTGAAGCTTTCTTT. The full variable domain, with the rest looked up from reference TRBV7-9 and TRBJ1-1, is DTGVSQNPRHKITKRGQNVTFRCDPISEHNRLYWYRQTLGQGPEFLTYFQNEAQLEKSRLLSDRFSAERPKGSFSTLEIQRTEQGDSAMYLCASSGQGMNTEAFFGQGTRLTVV.

V is TRBV6-4 and J is TRBJ2-3; 12 bases are a match to TRBD2. V trimming: 6 bases; J trimming: 5 bases; junction bases outside the gene matches: 9. Germline values: CDR1 MRHNA, CDR2 SNTAGT. CDR3 length: 16 residues. Written as DNA, the CDR3 is TGTGCCAGCAGCCCCACTAGCGGGGGGAAATTAGATACGCAGTATTTT. The encoded protein is CASSPTSGGKLDTQYF.

J is TRBJ2-7 and V is TRBV18; TRBD1 aligns across 7 bases. CDR3 size: 14 residues. The trim removed 6 bases at V and 3 bases at J, leaving 8 bases unmatched. Germline loops: CDR1 KGHSH, CDR2 LQKENI. CDR3: CASSIRDSDYEQYF. DNA for the CDR3: TGTGCCAGCTCGATCCGGGACAGTGACTACGAGCAGTACTTC.

This chain joins TRBV7-5 and TRBJ2-3; TRBD2 is taken as the D call from the table, unchecked against the DNA. TRBV7-5 is deemed a pseudogene. The CDR3 is made up of 13 amino acids. This CDR3 is CVRSGRLGHTQYF. CDR3 DNA sequence: TGTGTCAGAAGCGGACGACTAGGCCATACGCAGTATTTT.

This rearrangement joins TRBV7-9 to TRBJ1-1; D is perhaps TRBD1 (5 bases). CDR1 and CDR2 from the germline V gene are SEHNR and FQNEAQ (reference sequence). Trimming stripped 7 bases from V and 1 base from J, with 19 bases between. The CDR3 extends over 16 amino acids. This CDR3 reads CASNGGAVASNTEAFF. DNA of the CDR3: TGTGCCAGCAACGGCGGGGCAGTTGCATCGAACACTGAAGCTTTCTTT.

The chain combines TRBV4-2 with TRBJ2-7, with 7 positions matching TRBD2. CDR3 length: 13 residues. Germline CDR1 reads LGHNA; CDR2 reads YNFKEQ. The ends lost 5 bases at V and 2 bases at J; junction bases unmatched: 3. CDR3 bases: TGTGCCAGCAGCGAAGGGACTACCTACGAGCAGTACTTC. Encoded protein: CASSEGTTYEQYF.

The rearrangement joins TRBV5-1 to TRBJ1-2; 10 nucleotides agree with TRBD1. Trimming at V came to 0 bases and at J to 6 bases, leaving 5 bases not matched to a gene. The CDR3 loop spans 15 amino acids. From germline, CDR1 is SGHRS and CDR2 YFSETQ. The CDR3 region is CASSLGTGGNNGYTF. DNA of the CDR3: TGCGCCAGCAGCTTGGGGACAGGGGGGAATAATGGCTACACCTTC.

The chain has TRBV2 and TRBJ2-2; D remains unclear. This CDR3 contains 13 residues. The V end was cut by 7 bases, the J end by 7 bases, with 13 bases between. The germline V gene has CDR1 SNHLY and CDR2 FYNNEI. CDR3 in DNA: TGTGCCAGCAATTTGGTCCCCAGCGGGGAGCTGTTTTTT. It codes for CASNLVPSGELFF.

This chain joins TRBV19 and TRBJ1-5, with D tentatively TRBD1 (6 bases). V dropped 1 base and J dropped 0 bases, with 13 bases sitting between them. The germline gives CDR1 LNHDA, CDR2 SQIVND (reference sequence). The CDR3 extends over 17 amino acids. CDR3 bases: TGTGCCAGTAGTATAGGCGCAACAGGGTTTAGCAATCAGCCCCAGCATTTT. It yields the protein CASSIGATGFSNQPQHF.

This sequence joins TRBV7-8 and TRBJ2-3, with D perhaps matching TRBD1 (5 bases). CDR3 length equals 14 residues. From germline, CDR1 is SGHVS and CDR2 FQNEAQ. V dropped 3 bases and J dropped 3 bases, with 10 bases sitting between them. The DNA for the CDR3 is TGTGCCAGCAGCTTGAGGCAGGGAACAGATACGCAGTATTTT. Amino acid sequence: CASSLRQGTDTQYF.

The chain carries TRBV9 and TRBJ2-7, with TRBD2 identical over 11 bases. With 0 bases clipped from V and 7 bases from J, the junction kept 9 bases outside the gene matches. Per the germline V gene, CDR1 is SGDLS and CDR2 is YYNGEE. CDR3 length: 16 amino acids. CDR3 sequence: CASSVDPSGGFGEQYF. In nucleotides, the CDR3 is TGTGCCAGCAGCGTAGACCCTAGCGGGGGGTTTGGAGAGCAGTACTTC. Drawing the rest from reference TRBV9 and TRBJ2-7, the complete variable domain is DSGVTQTPKHLITATGQRVTLRCSPRSGDLSVYWYQQSLDQGLQFLIQYYNGEERAKGNILERFSAQQFPDLHSELNLSSLELGDSALYFCASSVDPSGGFGEQYFGPGTRLTVT.

The V call is TRBV5-1, the J call TRBJ2-2, with 7 nucleotides matching TRBD2. With V trimmed by 7 bases and J by 5 bases, 11 bases remained unmatched. CDR1 SGHRS and CDR2 YFSETQ come from the germline V gene. The CDR3 has 15 residues. CDR3 residues: CASLPVGGRTGELFF. The CDR3 DNA follows: TGCGCCAGCCTCCCCGTGGGGGGGAGAACCGGGGAGCTGTTTTTT.

The chain recombines TRBV6-4 with TRBJ2-4, with 8 positions matching TRBD1. J gave up 0 bases and V 7 bases, and 11 bases lay outside the gene matches. Germline V gene sequence: CDR1 MRHNA, CDR2 SNTAGT. The CDR3 is made up of 17 amino acids. CDR3 nucleotides: TGTGCCAGCAAAGGACAGGGAGAGTACCTAGCCAAAAACATTCAGTACTTC. This sequence encodes CASKGQGEYLAKNIQYF.

V gene TRBV7-9 combines with J gene TRBJ1-3, with 7 bases fitting TRBD1. This CDR3 is built from 14 residues. CDR1 is SEHNR, CDR2 FQNEAQ, per germline (reference sequence). With 1 base clipped from V and 6 bases from J, the junction kept 3 bases outside the gene matches. The CDR3 bases are TGTGCCAGCAGCTTAGGGACAGGATTAAACACCATATATTTT. It codes for CASSLGTGLNTIYF. The full variable domain, its missing parts supplied by reference TRBV7-9 and TRBJ1-3, is DTGVSQNPRHKITKRGQNVTFRCDPISEHNRLYWYRQTLGQGPEFLTYFQNEAQLEKSRLLSDRFSAERPKGSFSTLEIQRTEQGDSAMYLCASSLGTGLNTIYFGEGSWLTVV.

V usage is TRBV4-3 and J usage is TRBJ1-1; 9 bases fit TRBD1. The CDR3 length is 14 residues. Looked up from germline, CDR1 is LGHNA and CDR2 is YSLEER. Trimming removed 4 bases from V and 5 bases from J; junction bases left unmatched: 5. The CDR3 is CASSPSDRGTEAFF. For the CDR3, the DNA is TGCGCCAGCAGCCCCTCGGACAGGGGAACTGAAGCTTTCTTT.

The chain links TRBV24-1 to TRBJ2-3, with D uncertain. Germline CDR1 KGHDR, CDR2 SFDVKD. The CDR3 extends over 16 amino acids. V was shortened by 2 bases and J by 1 base, with 12 bases between the two germline ends. The DNA of the CDR3 is TGTGCCACCAGTGATTCCCCCGGCGGTGGCACAGATACGCAGTATTTT. This encodes CATSDSPGGGTDTQYF.

This chain uses TRBV5-1 with TRBJ2-1; 7 nucleotides line up with TRBD2. Trimming cost V 4 bases and J 6 bases; bases outside gene matches: 13. This CDR3 is 16 amino acids long. Germline CDR1 and CDR2: SGHRS and YFSETQ. The CDR3 sequence: CASSGPSSGAFNEQFF. CDR3 bases: TGCGCCAGCAGCGGCCCCTCTAGCGGCGCTTTCAATGAGCAGTTCTTC.